Listed here is a single T cell receptor beta chain. Its cognate antigen has yet to be identified. No qualities accompany the bases; no much larger clone lies one base away. The donors were included in the validation cohort of 90 to 150 subjects, a group kept apart from the approximately 700-subject first cohort. Libraries were built with the immunoSEQ multiplex PCR assay. Turning to the authors' computational methods: To diagnose cytomegalovirus status from the catalog of TCR beta chain sequences, a statistical classification framework was built. Drawn from immuneACCESS, this table holds only the in-frame rearrangements with V and J called that TCRdb kept. Clones are partly lost; checked studies trace under half to an unresolved V gene and leave the rest unexplained. V, J and clone size are those of that table, while D and trimming were read from the DNA. For this sample the table gives roughly 250,000 clones, of which 90% were detected only once. The ten largest clones capture 0.35% to 0.45% of the sample.

The data stem from a study of cytomegalovirus exposure and HLA in healthy donors (TCRdb year 2017). About the study as a whole: The 666 repertoires of the first cohort and the 110 or so validation repertoires were produced on the same platform, according to a later analysis. Along with the approximately 620-subject first cohort, a separate validation cohort of around 110 different subjects was used. To predict cytomegalovirus infection status, the study combined high-throughput TCR immunosequencing, statistical association of individual TCRs with disease status, and machine learning. The study was designed to test whether signatures of past pathogen exposure could be identified by cataloging public T cell receptors. General findings and caveats noted by the study authors: In vitro tests confirmed that a few of the cytomegalovirus-associated TCR beta chains recognize cytomegalovirus antigens. A later analysis found that TCRs clustered in the first cohort also tended to co-occur in the roughly 120 validation repertoires, with roughly 95% of cluster scores above 0. In both the original and validation cohorts, the classifier was reported to diagnose cytomegalovirus status with high specificity and sensitivity. A total of 150 or so TCR beta chains were listed by the study as associated with cytomegalovirus. While some public TCRs were present in many individuals, most TCR sequences turned up only very rarely across donors. It was suggested by the authors that the approach could potentially be generalized to other disease states and immunological phenotypes. A later analysis lacked HLA typing for the validation cohort, so it scored co-occurrence in that cohort across all 120 repertoires.

The sample comprised PBMCs. The clonotype comes from a woman aged 18-30 years in good health and CMV-seronegative.

Here the CDR3 is given as CASSSAGTEYGYTF. In nucleotides, the sequence is TGTGCCAGCAGTTCTGCCGGGACAGAATATGGCTACACCTTC. The chain couples TRBV6-6 to TRBJ1-2, and TRBD1 aligns with 7 junction nucleotides. The germline V gene (reference sequence) sets CDR1 to MNHNY and CDR2 to SVGAGI. Including cysteine and phenylalanine, the CDR3 has 14 amino acids. Just the 42-base CDR3 DNA is kept, in frame starting at base 1. Germline trimming amounts to 4 bases on V and 5 bases on J, with 7 as the count of junction bases outside the gene matches.